The 4 T cell receptor beta chains listed next were all sequenced from one sample in a study of siplizumab effects on memory and regulatory T cells. Libraries were prepared by immunoSEQ multiplex PCR; TCRdb keeps only in-frame clonotypes and omits some of them. This table holds 75,000 to 95,000 clones, 85% to 90% found once. The specimen was CD4+ T cells sorted from blood. Receptors were obtained from a human donor in good health.

In this sample, this clone turned up a few times. V gene TRBV5-3 combines with J gene TRBJ1-5, with D maybe TRBD1 (6 bases). TRBV5-3 is reported as an ORF; its role is uncertain. The CDR3 spans 14 residues. Trimming shortened V by 8 bases and J by 6 bases, and 18 bases separated the two germline ends. CDR3 in amino acids: CASTVQGQAQPQHF. In DNA, the CDR3 is TGTGCCAGCACTGTACAGGGTCAGGCTCAGCCCCAGCATTTT.

The V and J genes are TRBV9 and TRBJ1-1; TRBD1 matches at 8 bases. Germline values: CDR1 SGDLS, CDR2 YYNGEE. The CDR3 sequence is 14 residues long. Losses at the gene ends were 0 bases for V and 5 bases for J; bases not matched to a gene: 3. The CDR3 spells CASSVGQGRTEAFF. Here the CDR3 DNA reads TGTGCCAGCAGCGTAGGACAGGGGAGGACTGAAGCTTTCTTT. The variable domain in full, completed from reference TRBV9 and TRBJ1-1, reads DSGVTQTPKHLITATGQRVTLRCSPRSGDLSVYWYQQSLDQGLQFLIQYYNGEERAKGNILERFSAQQFPDLHSELNLSSLELGDSALYFCASSVGQGRTEAFFGQGTRLTVV.

The CDR3 sequence is CAIRGVNEQFF. DNA of the CDR3: TGTGCCATCAGGGGTGTCAATGAGCAGTTCTTC. The rearrangement links TRBV10-3 to TRBJ2-1; D not resolved. The CDR3 runs to 11 residues. CDR1 is ENHRY and CDR2 is SYGVKD in the germline V gene. Trimming took 6 bases from V and 6 from J, leaving 6 bases between them.

The rearrangement links TRBV28 to TRBJ2-1; tentatively, D is TRBD1 (6 bases). This CDR3 region has 16 residues. Trimming left V 6 bases short and J 6 bases short, with 21 bases between. Germline CDR1 is MDHEN and CDR2 is SYDVKM. The CDR3 bases are TGTGCCAGCAGACCAACAGACAGGATCCTCCGCAATGAGCAGTTCTTC. Its translation is CASRPTDRILRNEQFF.